Sequencing of this TCR beta chain was carried out in a study of T-cell reconstitution after alpha-beta-depleted transplantation in children. Researchers prepared the TCRbeta library using unique molecular identifiers, the study reports. TCRdb itself ran the PCR reads through MiXCR, one entry per CDR3 protein. This repertoire shows about a million distinct CDR3 sequences, roughly 29% found once; its top ten account for roughly 30%. About this clonotype: The antigen remains undetermined.

Overall study findings and caveats: It was reported that alpha-beta T cells came from several hundred expanded graft clones (about two months after transplant).

This receptor was identified in a boy younger than two who had a stem cell transplant for SCID, so the T cells may come from the graft donor. The starting material was PBMCs, mostly from graft donor cells, obtained 360 days after TCRalphabeta/CD19-depleted stem cell transplant.

Written as DNA, the CDR3 is TGCGCCACCCGAGCCGGCGGGGTGTACAATGAGCAGTTCTTC. Its protein product is CATRAGGVYNEQFF. V gene TRBV5-1 combines with J gene TRBJ2-1; D perhaps matches TRBD2 (6 bases). Per the germline V gene, CDR1 is SGHRS and CDR2 is YFSETQ. This CDR3 spans 14 amino acids. The V end lost 9 bases, the J end lost 4 bases, and 17 bases lay between the germline ends.